This TCR beta chain appears in the sequencing data of a study of vaccination and CD4 T cells after COVID-19. Background on the study: Spike peptides, overlapping and drawn from SARS-CoV-2, HCoV-NL63, HCoV-OC43 and HCoV-229E, were used to stimulate cells.

Described treatment: roughly 11-day PBMC culture with coronavirus spike peptide pools or control peptides (ViraFEST assay). Trimming cost V 5 bases and J 8 bases; bases outside gene matches: 6. The CDR3 is 15 residues long. Per germline, CDR1 LNHDA and CDR2 SQIVND (reference sequence). Study-level points and caveats: With convalescent patients, a median about 90% of reactive clones emerged solely after vaccination.

As for this clonotype: Its cognate antigen is unknown.

Cultured CD4+ T cell DNA underwent sequencing with the Oncomine TCR Beta short-read assay. TCRdb recomputed calls from the PCR reads with MiXCR, one row per CDR3 protein. This sample has approximately 18,000 distinct CDR3 sequences, with around 50% found just once. V is TRBV19 and J is TRBJ2-1, with TRBD2 matching 13 bases. This material consisted of CD4+ T cells from blood, cultured in vitro, taken before SARS-CoV-2 vaccination. The sequence was collected from a human donor who had recovered from COVID-19. The CDR3 DNA reads as TGTGCCAGTAGTTTCACTAGCGGGAGGGCCCATGAGCAGTTCTTC. Its translation is CASSFTSGRAHEQFF.